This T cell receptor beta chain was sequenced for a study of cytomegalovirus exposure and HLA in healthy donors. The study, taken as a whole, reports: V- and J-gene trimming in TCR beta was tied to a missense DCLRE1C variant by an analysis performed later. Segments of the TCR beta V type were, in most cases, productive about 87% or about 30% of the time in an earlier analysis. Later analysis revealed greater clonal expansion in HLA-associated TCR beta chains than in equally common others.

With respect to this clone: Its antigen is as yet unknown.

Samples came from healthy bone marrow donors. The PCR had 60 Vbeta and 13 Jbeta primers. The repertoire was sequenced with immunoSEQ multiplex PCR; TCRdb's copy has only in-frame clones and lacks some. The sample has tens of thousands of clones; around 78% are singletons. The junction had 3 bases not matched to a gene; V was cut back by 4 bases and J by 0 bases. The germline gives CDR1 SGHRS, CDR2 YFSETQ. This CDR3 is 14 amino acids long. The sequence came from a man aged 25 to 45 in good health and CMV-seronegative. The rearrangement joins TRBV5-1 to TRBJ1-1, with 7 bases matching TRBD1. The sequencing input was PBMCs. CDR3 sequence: CASSPGTVNTEAFF. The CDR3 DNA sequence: TGCGCCAGCAGCCCAGGGACAGTGAACACTGAAGCTTTCTTT.